This T cell receptor (beta chain) derives from a study of beta chain features in type 1 diabetes. This clone came up a few times. What it binds is unknown. A sort by CD45RO/CCR7/CD25/CD127/CD95/CD27 yielded CD4+ naive, central memory, regulatory and stem cell-like memory cells. Investigators reverse transcribed all isolated RNA, so they sequenced expressed TCRB transcripts. Data came from immunoSEQ multiplex PCR; TCRdb stores just in-frame clones and leaves some out. This table holds about 650,000 clones, 9.5% to 15% found once. Study-wide points: Within each of all four CD4+ subsets, Type 1 diabetes patients had TCRB CDR3s that were moderately but significantly shorter.

V was pared by 4 bases and J by 4 bases, with 14 bases between. The germline gives CDR1 SGHRS, CDR2 YFSETQ. The CDR3 is 14 residues long. The specimen was naive CD4+ T cells from blood. This receptor was taken from a man aged 25-45 years with type 1 diabetes. V usage is TRBV5-1 and J usage is TRBJ2-5, with D possibly being TRBD1 or TRBD2 (5 bases each). CDR3 residues: CASSNPQGVETQYF. The CDR3 coding sequence is TGCGCCAGCAGCAATCCTCAGGGAGTAGAGACCCAGTACTTC.